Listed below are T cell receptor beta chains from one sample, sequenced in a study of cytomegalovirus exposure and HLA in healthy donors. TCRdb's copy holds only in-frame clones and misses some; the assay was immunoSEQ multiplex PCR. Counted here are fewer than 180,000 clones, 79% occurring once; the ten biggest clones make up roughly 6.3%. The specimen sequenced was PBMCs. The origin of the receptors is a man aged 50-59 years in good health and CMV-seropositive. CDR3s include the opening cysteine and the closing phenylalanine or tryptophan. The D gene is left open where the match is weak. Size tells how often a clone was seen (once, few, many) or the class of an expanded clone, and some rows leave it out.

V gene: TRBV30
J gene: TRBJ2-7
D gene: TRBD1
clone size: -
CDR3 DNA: TGTGCCTGGAGTGTACGAAGTACAGGGGGTAACGAGCAGTACTTC
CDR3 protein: CAWSVRSTGGNEQYF

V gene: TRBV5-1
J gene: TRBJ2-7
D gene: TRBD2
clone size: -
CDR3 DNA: TGCGCCAGCAGCTTGCAGGGACTAGCGGGATCCCTCGCTCTCGGGCAGTACTTC
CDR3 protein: CASSLQGLAGSLALGQYF

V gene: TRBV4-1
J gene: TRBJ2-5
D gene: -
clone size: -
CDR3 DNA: TGCGCCAGCAGCCAACGAGGAGGGGGCGAAGAGACCCAGTACTTC
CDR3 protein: CASSQRGGGEETQYF

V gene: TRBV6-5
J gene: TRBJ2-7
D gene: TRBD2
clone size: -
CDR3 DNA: TGTGCCAGCAGTAAAACAGGGGAACTAGCGGGTGAGCAGTACTTC
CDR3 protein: CASSKTGELAGEQYF

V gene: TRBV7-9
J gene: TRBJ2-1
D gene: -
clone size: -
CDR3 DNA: TGTTCCAGCACCGCGGCGGGGAATGAGCAGTTCTTC
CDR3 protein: CSSTAAGNEQFF

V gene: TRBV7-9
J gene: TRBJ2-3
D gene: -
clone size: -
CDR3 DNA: TGTTCCAGCAGCTTCGGAGATTCCACATCAGATACGCAGTATTTT
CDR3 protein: CSSSFGDSTSDTQYF

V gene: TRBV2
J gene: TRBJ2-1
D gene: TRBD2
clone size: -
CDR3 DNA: TGTGCCAGCGGCGGGGGGTCTACCTACAATGAGCAGTTCTTC
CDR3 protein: CASGGGSTYNEQFF

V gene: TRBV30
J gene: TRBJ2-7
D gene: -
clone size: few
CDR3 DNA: TGTGCCTGGAGTTTGCAGGCCACCTCCTACGAGCAGTACTTC
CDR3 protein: CAWSLQATSYEQYF

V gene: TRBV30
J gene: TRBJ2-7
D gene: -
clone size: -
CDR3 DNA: TGTGCCTGGAGGGACAATAACGGTTACGAGCAGTACTTC
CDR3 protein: CAWRDNNGYEQYF

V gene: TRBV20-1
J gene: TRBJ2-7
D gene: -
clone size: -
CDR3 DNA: TGCAGTGCTTCCCTTACCTACGAGCAGTACTTC
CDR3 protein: CSASLTYEQYF

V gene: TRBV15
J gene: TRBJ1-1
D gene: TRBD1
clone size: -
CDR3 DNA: TGTGCCACCAGCAGACGGGACAGGGGGGACACTGAAGCTTTCTTT
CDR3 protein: CATSRRDRGDTEAFF

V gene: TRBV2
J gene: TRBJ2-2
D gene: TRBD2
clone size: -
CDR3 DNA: TGTGCCAGCAGTGAATGGTCGGGGGGAGACACCGGGGAGCTGTTTTTT
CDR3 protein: CASSEWSGGDTGELFF

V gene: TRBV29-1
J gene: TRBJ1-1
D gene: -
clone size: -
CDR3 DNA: TGCAGCGTTGGACCAGGGTGGTACACTGAAGCTTTCTTT
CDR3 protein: CSVGPGWYTEAFF

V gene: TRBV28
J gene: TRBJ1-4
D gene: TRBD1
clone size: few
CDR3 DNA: TGTGCCAGCAGCCGTCCCGGGACAGGTTCGGGGGAAAAACTGTTTTTT
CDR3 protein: CASSRPGTGSGEKLFF

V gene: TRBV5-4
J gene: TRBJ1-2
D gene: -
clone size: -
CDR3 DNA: TGTGCCAGCAGCGAGCCGGGACACTCCTCCCTTGGTGGCTACACCTTC
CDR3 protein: CASSEPGHSSLGGYTF

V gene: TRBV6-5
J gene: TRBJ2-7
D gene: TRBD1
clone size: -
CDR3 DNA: TGTGCCAGCAGTTACTTTCGGACAGGGGCCGCCTACGAGCAGTACTTC
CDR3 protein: CASSYFRTGAAYEQYF

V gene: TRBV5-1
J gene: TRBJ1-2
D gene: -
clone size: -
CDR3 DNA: TGCGCCAGCAGCCCCATAAGCGAGCCAGGGCTTGGCTACACCTTC
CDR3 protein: CASSPISEPGLGYTF

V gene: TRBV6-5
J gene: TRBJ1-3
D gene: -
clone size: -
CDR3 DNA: TGTGCCAGCATGAACTATGTTGGTGGAAACACCATATATTTT
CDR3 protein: CASMNYVGGNTIYF

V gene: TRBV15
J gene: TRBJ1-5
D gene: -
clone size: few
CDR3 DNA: TGTGCCACCAGCAGAAGCACGGCAGGGAATTTTATCAATCAGCCCCAGCATTTT
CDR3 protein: CATSRSTAGNFINQPQHF

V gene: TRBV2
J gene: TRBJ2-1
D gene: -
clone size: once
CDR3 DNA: TGTGCCAGCAGCCCTTATGACGGAGCTATCTACAATGAGCAGTTCTTC
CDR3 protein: CASSPYDGAIYNEQFF